This T cell receptor beta chain was identified in a study of T cell changes during pregnancy in multiple sclerosis. V lost 1 base and J lost 1, with 7 bases in between. CDR3 length: 14 residues. Germline V gene sequence: CDR1 SGHVS, CDR2 FNYEAQ. Profiled with immunoSEQ multiplex PCR; TCRdb holds only in-frame clones, not every one. The sample carries roughly 90,000 clones, around 93% recorded once. The chain has TRBV7-6 and TRBJ1-1, with D possibly matching TRBD1 (6 bases). The source is a female donor with multiple sclerosis, enrolled in a pregnancy study. Specimen: peripheral blood, collected before pregnancy. The CDR3 region is CASSLEGQNTEAFF. CDR3 nucleotide sequence: TGTGCCAGCAGCTTAGAGGGACAGAACACTGAAGCTTTCTTT.